This entry lists 15 T cell receptor beta chains sequenced from one sample in a study of technical replicates of blood from several donors. The repertoire was sequenced with immunoSEQ multiplex PCR; TCRdb's copy has only in-frame clones and lacks some. The sample includes 79,000 or so clones, roughly 96% of them seen just once. Sample: T cells isolated from PBMCs. These receptors all come from a human donor in good health.

V and J are TRBV2 and TRBJ1-1; D call uncertain. Trimming cost V 7 bases and J 6 bases, with 9 bases left between them. The CDR3 runs 11 residues. Germline CDR1 is SNHLY and CDR2 is FYNNEI. The CDR3 spells CASTREAEAFF. The CDR3 DNA is TGTGCCAGCACCCGCGAGGCTGAAGCTTTCTTT. Combining the CDR3 with reference TRBV2 and TRBJ1-1 gives the whole variable domain EPEVTQTPSHQVTQMGQEVILRCVPISNHLYFYWYRQILGQKVEFLVSFYNNEISEKSEIFDDQFSVERPDGSNFTLKIRSTKLEDSAMYFCASTREAEAFFGQGTRLTVV.

The chain couples TRBV27 to TRBJ1-1; TRBD1 matches at 9 bases. The CDR3 extends over 14 amino acids. J gave up 3 bases and V 4 bases, and 3 bases lay outside the gene matches. The germline CDR1 and CDR2 sequences are MNHEY and SMNVEV (reference sequence). The CDR3 sequence: CASSSGDRDTEAFF. CDR3 DNA sequence: TGTGCCAGCAGTTCAGGGGACAGGGACACTGAAGCTTTCTTT.

The sample holds one count of this clone. V is TRBV19 and J is TRBJ1-5, with no clear D. This CDR3 is 13 amino acids long. V lost 1 base to trimming and J lost 4 bases, with 5 bases between them. CDR1 and CDR2 (germline): LNHDA, SQIVND (reference sequence). CDR3 protein: CASSIANNQPQHF. CDR3 DNA sequence: TGTGCCAGTAGTATAGCCAATAATCAGCCCCAGCATTTT.

The rearrangement links TRBV6-1 to TRBJ2-7; 10 nucleotides align to TRBD2. In germline, CDR1 is MNHNS, CDR2 SASEGT. This CDR3 has 14 amino acids. The V segment lost 5 bases and the J segment 5 bases; nucleotides outside the gene matches: 6. The CDR3 protein is CASSLSGRFDEQYF. The CDR3 DNA reads as TGTGCCAGCAGTCTTAGCGGGAGGTTCGACGAGCAGTACTTC.

The chain combines TRBV7-8 with TRBJ2-7, with TRBD2 identical over 14 bases. The J segment lost 7 bases and the V segment lost 4 bases, leaving 6 bases of the junction unmatched. The CDR3 extends over 15 amino acids. Germline V CDR1 and CDR2: SGHVS, FQNEAQ. In nucleotides, the CDR3 is TGTGCCAGCAGCTCCGGGACTAGCGGGAGAAAAGAGCAGTACTTC. Amino acid sequence: CASSSGTSGRKEQYF.

This chain links TRBV6-5 with TRBJ2-2; 7 bases are shared with TRBD2. CDR3 length: 15 residues. With V trimmed by 5 bases and J by 3 bases, 6 bases remained unmatched. Germline V gene data show CDR1 as MNHEY and CDR2 as SVGAGI. Here the CDR3 reads CASSGASGYTGELFF. The DNA of the CDR3 is TGTGCCAGCAGTGGGGCTAGCGGATACACCGGGGAGCTGTTTTTT.

This chain uses TRBV9 with TRBJ1-1; TRBD1 might be the D (5 bases). The CDR3 sequence is 14 residues long. Germline V gene data show CDR1 as SGDLS and CDR2 as YYNGEE. The V and J ends lost 4 bases and 0 bases respectively, with 10 bases between them. The CDR3, as DNA: TGTGCCAGCAGCCCCGAGACAGTGAACACTGAAGCTTTCTTT. This sequence encodes CASSPETVNTEAFF.

The rearrangement joins TRBV29-1 to TRBJ2-5; tentative D call: TRBD2 (6 bases). Per the germline V gene, CDR1 is SQVTM and CDR2 is ANQGSEA. CDR3 size: 11 residues. V lost 4 bases, J lost 3 bases, and 6 bases lay in between. For the CDR3, the DNA is TGCAGCGTTGGGAGGGAAGAGACCCAGTACTTC. Translation: CSVGREETQYF.

This clone was observed a few times. Other DNA sequences from this sample encode an identical CDR3 as well. The chain combines TRBV9 with TRBJ1-1, with a weak D call TRBD1 (6 bases). The V gene's germline CDR1 is SGDLS and CDR2 YYNGEE. Trimming cost V 2 bases and J 4 bases, with 9 bases left between them. The CDR3 length is 13 residues. As DNA, the CDR3 is TGTGCCAGCAGCGTGGGGGGGGCCACTGAAGCTTTCTTT. Amino acid sequence: CASSVGGATEAFF.

Remarks on this clone: Its ends do not fully match the called genes, so a read error is possible. This chain joins TRBV28 and TRBJ1-2; 8 nucleotides agree with TRBD1. Germline values: CDR1 MDHEN, CDR2 SYDVKM. The CDR3 runs to 15 residues. CDR3 loop: CAGSIYRGANYGYTF. The CDR3 coding sequence is TGTGCCGGCAGTATATACAGGGGGGCTAACTATGGCTACACCTTC.

The chain links TRBV7-9 to TRBJ2-1, with TRBD2 as a possible D gene (6 bases). Looked up from germline, CDR1 is SEHNR and CDR2 is FQNEAQ (reference sequence). The CDR3 consists of 13 residues. Trimming took off 5 bases at V and 6 bases at J, with 11 bases between the two ends. The CDR3 DNA follows: TGTGCCAGCAGCCCGTGGCGGGGCAATGAGCAGTTCTTC. It specifies CASSPWRGNEQFF.

The chain uses TRBV15 and TRBJ2-7; D possibly corresponds to TRBD2 (6 bases). The CDR3 sequence is 15 residues long. The germline V and J ends were trimmed by 0 bases and 2 bases, with 11 bases remaining between them. Germline CDR1 is LNHNV and CDR2 is YYDKDF (reference sequence). The CDR3 bases are TGTGCCACCAGCAGAGAGGCCAGGACTACCTACGAGCAGTACTTC. It encodes CATSREARTTYEQYF.

The CDR3 sequence is CASSGTPVGTEAFF. CDR3 DNA: TGTGCCAGCAGTGGGACACCTGTCGGGACTGAAGCTTTCTTT. The chain has TRBV2 and TRBJ1-1; the D gene is possibly TRBD1 (5 bases). Germline loops: CDR1 SNHLY, CDR2 FYNNEI. Trimming stripped 4 bases from V and 5 bases from J, with 14 bases between. The CDR3 length is 14 residues.

V gene TRBV27 combines with J gene TRBJ2-5, with TRBD1 as a possible D gene (6 bases). The germline V and J ends were trimmed by 5 bases and 5 bases, with 18 bases remaining between them. CDR1 and CDR2 (germline): MNHEY, SMNVEV (reference sequence). CDR3 length: 15 amino acids. The chain's CDR3 is CASSDGQWGTETQYF. CDR3 in DNA: TGTGCCAGCAGTGACGGACAGTGGGGAACGGAGACCCAGTACTTC.

This clone showed up just once. The chain links TRBV6-5 to TRBJ1-4; 9 nucleotides line up with TRBD1. This CDR3 region has 15 residues. V lost 6 bases and J lost 8; bases outside the gene matches: 10. Germline V lookup: CDR1 MNHEY, CDR2 SVGAGI. CDR3 protein: CASSPDRGIEEKLFF. DNA for the CDR3: TGTGCCAGCAGCCCGGACAGGGGCATAGAAGAAAAACTGTTTTTT.